This entry concerns a single T cell receptor (beta chain). This clone occurred once. What antigen it recognizes has not been identified. Per-nucleotide qualities are absent, and no much larger clonotype sits a single base away. These data are taken from a study of blood T cell repertoires in COVID-19 (dated by TCRdb to the early 2020s). About the full investigation: Samples from collaborators originated in the United States, Italy and Spain and spanned both the acute and convalescent phases of COVID-19. The prospective study material was composed of cDNA or gDNA derived from T cells, B-cell-depleted T cells, or PBMCs. Subjects who had been exposed to COVID-19, were actively infected with it, or had recovered from it provided the deeply sampled blood TCRbeta repertoires that made up the dataset. The repertoires were released in a freely available public database intended as a resource for research on the immune response to SARS-CoV-2. The samples were drawn from the first 160 participants of the ongoing ImmuneRACE study and from under 1,500 subjects provided by 6 global collaborators. A de-identified subject ID, COVID-19 status, age in years and sex were almost always included in the sample metadata. HLA class I and class II types, where available, came from metadata supplied by the sample provider rather than from assay-based typing. Results the study describes overall, beyond this receptor: The quantity of clinical and demographic metadata differed by source and by participant and was supplied without curation.

The immunoSEQ Assay, a bias-controlled multiplex PCR, was used to amplify TCRbeta CDR3 regions from genomic DNA. The study's own analysis went as follows. The number of nucleated cells in each sample was estimated from the amplification of reference gene primers within the assay. To quantify the absolute abundance of each unique TCRbeta CDR3 rearrangement, sequence reads were collapsed and filtered. Productive Simpson clonality was computed per sample as the square root of Simpson's diversity index over productive rearrangements. TCRdb re-hosts the immuneACCESS table, in-frame sequences only. Its copies lack some clones; in the studies checked, an unresolved V gene accounts for under half of them, and the cause for the rest is not known. That table furnishes V, J and clone size, whereas the DNA furnished D and trimming. This sample comprises about 39,000 clones, 76% of them detected only once. The top ten clones comprise about 25% of the sample.

The germline V gene gives CDR1 as SGHRS and CDR2 as YFSETQ. From the cysteine up to the phenylalanine, the CDR3 has a length of 16 residues. The read is trimmed to its CDR3 DNA, 48 bases read in frame from base 1. Trimming removed 4 bases from V and 3 bases from J; the gene matches leave 11 bases unexplained. Whole blood was collected in K2EDTA tubes by collaborating institutions according to the institutions' own protocols. Collaborator samples were shipped for TCRbeta analysis as frozen whole blood, isolated PBMCs, or DNA extracted from either sample type. Here the chain combines TRBV5-1 and TRBJ1-1, with 8 junctional bases fitting TRBD1. Sequencing used peripheral blood. This receptor was identified in a man aged 80 or over with acute or convalescent COVID-19. CDR3 region: CASSPRAGGSYTEAFF. Read as DNA, the sequence is TGCGCCAGCAGCCCCCGTGCAGGGGGCTCCTACACTGAAGCTTTCTTT.